This T cell receptor beta chain stems from a study of cytomegalovirus exposure and HLA in healthy donors. Findings and limits, study-wide: Overall, around 160 TCR beta chains were annotated as cytomegalovirus-associated. Researchers reported that a few CMV-associated chains were confirmed in vitro as CMV antigen-specific.

TCRdb keeps only in-frame clones here, not all; method: immunoSEQ multiplex PCR. Here the sample spans about 150,000 clones, roughly four fifths being singletons. This clone was picked up one time. The target antigen is unknown. J was trimmed by 6 bases and V by 4 bases; bases with no gene match: 13. The CDR3 totals 16 residues. CDR1 is SEHNR, CDR2 FQNEAQ, per germline (reference sequence). The sequenced material came from PBMCs. The receptor's source is a man younger than 40 in good health and CMV-seropositive. The genes are TRBV7-9 and TRBJ1-2; 8 bases are a match to TRBD1. CDR3 DNA: TGTGCCAGCAGCTACCCCCTCCTCAGGGGGCAGGATGGCTACACCTTC. Its translation: CASSYPLLRGQDGYTF.